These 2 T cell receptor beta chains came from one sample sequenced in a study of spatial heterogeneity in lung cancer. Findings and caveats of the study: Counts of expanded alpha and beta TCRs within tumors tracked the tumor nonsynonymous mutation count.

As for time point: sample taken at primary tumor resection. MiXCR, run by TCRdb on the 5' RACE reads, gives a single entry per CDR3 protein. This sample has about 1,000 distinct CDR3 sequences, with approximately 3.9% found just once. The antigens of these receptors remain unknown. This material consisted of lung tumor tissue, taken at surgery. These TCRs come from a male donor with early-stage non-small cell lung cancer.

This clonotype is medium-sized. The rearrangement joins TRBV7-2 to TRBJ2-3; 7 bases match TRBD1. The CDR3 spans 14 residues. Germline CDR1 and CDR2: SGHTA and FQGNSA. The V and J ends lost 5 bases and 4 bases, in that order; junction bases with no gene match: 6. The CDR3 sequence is CASSLNRGADTQYF. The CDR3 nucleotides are TGTGCCAGCAGCCTCAACAGGGGTGCAGATACGCAGTATTTT. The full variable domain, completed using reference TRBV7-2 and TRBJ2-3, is GAGVSQSPSNKVTEKGKDVELRCDPISGHTALYWYRQSLGQGLEFLIYFQGNSAPDKSGLPSDRFSAERTGGSVSTLTIQRTQQEDSAVYLCASSLNRGADTQYFGPGTRLTVL.

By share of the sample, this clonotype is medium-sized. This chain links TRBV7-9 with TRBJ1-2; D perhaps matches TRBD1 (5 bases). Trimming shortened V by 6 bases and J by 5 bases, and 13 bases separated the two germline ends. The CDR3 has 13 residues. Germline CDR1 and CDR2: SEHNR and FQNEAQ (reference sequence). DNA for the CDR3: TGTGCCAGCAGTCCGACAGACCCATATGGCTACACCTTC. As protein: CASSPTDPYGYTF.